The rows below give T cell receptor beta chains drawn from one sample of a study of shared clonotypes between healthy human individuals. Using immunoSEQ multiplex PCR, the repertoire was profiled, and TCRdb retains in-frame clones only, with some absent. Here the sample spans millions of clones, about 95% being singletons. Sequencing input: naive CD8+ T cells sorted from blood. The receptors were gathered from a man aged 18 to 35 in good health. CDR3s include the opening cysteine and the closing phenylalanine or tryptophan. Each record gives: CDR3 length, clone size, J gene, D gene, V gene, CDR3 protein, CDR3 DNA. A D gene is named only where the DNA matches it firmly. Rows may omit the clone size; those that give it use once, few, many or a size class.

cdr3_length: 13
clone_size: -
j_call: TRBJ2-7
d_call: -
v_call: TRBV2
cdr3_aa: CASSESFGNEQYF
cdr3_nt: TGTGCCAGCAGTGAATCGTTCGGGAACGAGCAGTACTTC

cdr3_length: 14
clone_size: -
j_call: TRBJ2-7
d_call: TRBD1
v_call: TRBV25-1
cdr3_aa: CASSERTGVGEQYF
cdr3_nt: TGTGCCAGCAGTGAGAGGACAGGGGTCGGGGAGCAGTACTTC

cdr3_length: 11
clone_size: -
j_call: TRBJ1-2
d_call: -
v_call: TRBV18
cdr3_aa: CASSDGYGYTF
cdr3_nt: TGTGCCAGCTCAGACGGCTATGGCTACACCTTC

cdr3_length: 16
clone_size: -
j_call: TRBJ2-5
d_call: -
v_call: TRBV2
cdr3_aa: CASSEVPALGQETQYF
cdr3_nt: TGTGCCAGCAGTGAGGTCCCGGCCCTGGGCCAAGAGACCCAGTACTTC

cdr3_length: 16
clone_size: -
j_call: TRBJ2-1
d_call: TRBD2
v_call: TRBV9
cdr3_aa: CASSAPRAGGANEQFF
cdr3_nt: TGTGCCAGCAGCGCCCCACGGGCGGGGGGAGCCAATGAGCAGTTCTTC

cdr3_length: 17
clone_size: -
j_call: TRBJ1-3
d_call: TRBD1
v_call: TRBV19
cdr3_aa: CASISPREGASGNTIYF
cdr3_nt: TGTGCCAGTATCTCCCCCCGGGAGGGGGCTTCTGGAAACACCATATATTTT

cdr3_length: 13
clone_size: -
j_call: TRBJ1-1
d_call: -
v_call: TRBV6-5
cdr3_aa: CASSPTGTTEAFF
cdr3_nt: TGTGCCAGCAGCCCAACAGGGACCACTGAAGCTTTCTTT

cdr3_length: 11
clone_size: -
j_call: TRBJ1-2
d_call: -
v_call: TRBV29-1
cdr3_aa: CSVDKNYGYTF
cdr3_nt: TGCAGCGTTGACAAGAACTATGGCTACACCTTC

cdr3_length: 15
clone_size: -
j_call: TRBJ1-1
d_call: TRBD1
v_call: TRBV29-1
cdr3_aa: CSVAGDRGRNTEAFF
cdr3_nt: TGCAGCGTTGCCGGGGACAGGGGACGGAACACTGAAGCTTTCTTT

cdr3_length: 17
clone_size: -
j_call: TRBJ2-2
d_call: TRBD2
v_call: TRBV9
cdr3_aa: CASSADPGLPYTGELFF
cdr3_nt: TGTGCCAGCAGCGCTGATCCGGGACTACCTTACACCGGGGAGCTGTTTTTT

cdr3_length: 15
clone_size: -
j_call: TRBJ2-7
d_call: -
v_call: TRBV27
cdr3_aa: CASRPAGGGAYEQYF
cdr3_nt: TGTGCCAGCAGACCCGCAGGGGGAGGGGCCTACGAGCAGTACTTC

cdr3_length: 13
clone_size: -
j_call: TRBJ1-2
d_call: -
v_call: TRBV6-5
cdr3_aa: CASSVTAVDGYTF
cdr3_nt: TGTGCCAGCAGTGTTACCGCGGTCGATGGCTACACCTTC

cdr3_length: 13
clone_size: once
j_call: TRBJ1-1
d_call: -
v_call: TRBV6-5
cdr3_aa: CASSYSLNTEAFF
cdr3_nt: TGTGCCAGCAGTTACTCTTTGAACACTGAAGCTTTCTTT

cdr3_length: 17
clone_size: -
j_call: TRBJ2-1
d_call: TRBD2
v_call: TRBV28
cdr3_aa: CASSSPLTSGGAGEQFF
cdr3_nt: TGTGCCAGCAGTTCGCCCCTGACTAGCGGGGGGGCCGGTGAGCAGTTCTTC

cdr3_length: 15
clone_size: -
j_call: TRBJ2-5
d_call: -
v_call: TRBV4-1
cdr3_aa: CASSQESNPGETQYF
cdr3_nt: TGCGCCAGCAGCCAAGAGTCAAACCCTGGGGAGACCCAGTACTTC

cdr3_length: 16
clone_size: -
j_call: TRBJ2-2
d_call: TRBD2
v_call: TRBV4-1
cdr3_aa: CASSQRLAGGDGELFF
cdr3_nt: TGCGCCAGCAGCCAACGACTAGCGGGAGGGGACGGGGAGCTGTTTTTT

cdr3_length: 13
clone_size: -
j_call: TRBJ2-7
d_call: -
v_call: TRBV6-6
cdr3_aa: CASTDSSPYEQYF
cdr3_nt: TGTGCCAGCACTGACAGTAGTCCCTACGAGCAGTACTTC

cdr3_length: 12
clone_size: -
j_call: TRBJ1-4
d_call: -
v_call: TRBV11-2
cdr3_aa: CATSGTYEKLFF
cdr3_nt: TGTGCCACCTCCGGGACCTATGAAAAACTGTTTTTT